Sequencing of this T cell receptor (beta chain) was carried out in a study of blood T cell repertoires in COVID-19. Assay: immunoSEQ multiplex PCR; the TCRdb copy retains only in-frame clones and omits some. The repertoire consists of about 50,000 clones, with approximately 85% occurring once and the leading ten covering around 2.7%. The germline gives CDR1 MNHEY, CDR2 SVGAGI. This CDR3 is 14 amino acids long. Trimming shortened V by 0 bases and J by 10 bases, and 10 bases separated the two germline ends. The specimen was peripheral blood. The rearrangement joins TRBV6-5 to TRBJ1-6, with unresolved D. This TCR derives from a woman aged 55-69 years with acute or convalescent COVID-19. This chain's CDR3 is CASSYSRVGSPLHF. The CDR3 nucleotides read TGTGCCAGCAGTTACTCGCGGGTGGGATCACCCCTCCACTTT.